This T cell receptor beta chain was recorded in a study of T cell clonotyping in hematopoietic cell transplantation. Study observations and caveats: After transplant, recipient diversity fell while pathologically expanded clonotypes grew through day 180. At the given depth, recipient repertoires were over 97% de novo clonotypes. Graft donor and pretransplant recipient Inverse Simpson Index values predicted broader posttransplant TCR diversity.

Generated by immunoSEQ multiplex PCR, the TCRdb table keeps only in-frame clones and is missing some. The data hold about 29,000 clones, with roughly 90% observed a single time. To note about this clone: The antigen remains unidentified.

The CDR3 runs 12 residues. V gave up 5 bases and J gave up 4 bases, with 5 bases separating them. Germline assignment: CDR1 SGHTA and CDR2 FQGNSA. The source of this sequence is a female patient aged 50-65 years who had an allogeneic stem cell transplant from a related donor, so the T cells may come from the graft donor. Some clones in this sample may be carry-over from other donors' samples. The V call is TRBV7-2, the J call TRBJ1-4; no definite D call. The sample in question was PBMCs, obtained 100 days after allogeneic stem cell transplant. The DNA for the CDR3 is TGTGCCAGCAGCCAGTTTAATGAAAAACTGTTTTTT. Amino acids: CASSQFNEKLFF.